This entry lists 24 T cell receptor beta chains sequenced from one sample in a study of cytotoxic CD8 clonotypes in ibrutinib-treated CLL. Data came from immunoSEQ multiplex PCR; TCRdb stores just in-frame clones and leaves some out. The sample yields about 150,000 clones, roughly 83% seen once. The source material was PBMCs, sampled after 12 months of ibrutinib treatment. The receptors were sampled from a human donor with chronic lymphocytic leukemia.

This clone has a single count. The V call is TRBV4-2, the J call TRBJ1-5; the D gene is possibly TRBD1 (5 bases). V lost 3 bases and J lost 4, with 10 bases in between. Germline V gene data show CDR1 as LGHNA and CDR2 as YNFKEQ. The CDR3 spans 14 residues. CDR3 residues: CASSHDRSNQPQHF. As DNA, the CDR3 is TGTGCCAGCAGCCACGACAGAAGTAATCAGCCCCAGCATTTT.

The V gene is TRBV11-1, the J gene TRBJ2-1; D is possibly TRBD1 (6 bases). The V end lost 4 bases, the J end lost 4 bases, and 11 bases lay between the germline ends. The CDR3 covers 14 residues. Germline V gene sequence: CDR1 SGHAT, CDR2 FQDESV (reference sequence). The CDR3 spells CASSSGVLYNEQFF. The DNA of the CDR3 is TGTGCCAGCAGCTCAGGGGTCCTTTACAATGAGCAGTTCTTC.

V and J are TRBV27 and TRBJ1-5; 9 bases map to TRBD1. Per germline, CDR1 MNHEY and CDR2 SMNVEV (reference sequence). Trimming took 2 bases from V and 4 from J; bases not matched to a gene: 6. This CDR3 has 16 residues. In DNA, the CDR3 is TGTGCCAGCAGTTTACCCCGGACAGGGGCGAATCAGCCCCAGCATTTT. This gives the protein CASSLPRTGANQPQHF.

The chain uses TRBV29-1 and TRBJ2-3, with D possibly matching TRBD2 (5 bases). CDR1 is SQVTM, CDR2 ANQGSEA, per germline. Between the trimmed V and J ends, which lost 6 bases and 5 bases, there was a span of 18 bases. There are 14 residues in the CDR3. In DNA form, the CDR3 reads TGCAGCGTACATCTAGGAGCGGTGGGAGATACGCAGTATTTT. It translates to CSVHLGAVGDTQYF.

V is TRBV10-3 and J is TRBJ1-5; possible D gene TRBD1, 6 bases. This CDR3 region has 17 residues. The germline CDR1 and CDR2 sequences are ENHRY and SYGVKD. Trimming took 0 bases from V and 1 from J, leaving 13 bases between them. CDR3 residues: CAISESQGQVSNQPQHF. The CDR3 DNA reads as TGTGCCATCAGTGAGTCCCAGGGGCAGGTGAGCAATCAGCCCCAGCATTTT.

This clone was picked up a small number of times. The rearrangement joins TRBV7-9 to TRBJ2-1, with D unclear. The germline CDR1 and CDR2 sequences are SEHNR and FQNEAQ (reference sequence). Trimming took off 5 bases at V and 8 bases at J, with 7 bases between the two ends. CDR3 length: 11 amino acids. The CDR3 region is CASSLRYEQFF. In nucleotides, the CDR3 is TGTGCCAGCAGCCTACGGTATGAGCAGTTCTTC.

The V gene is TRBV20-1, the J gene TRBJ2-7, with a weak D call TRBD2 (6 bases). Germline CDR1 and CDR2: DFQATT and SNEGSKA (reference sequence). This CDR3 is built from 11 residues. The ends were cut back, 5 bases at V and 6 bases at J, with 11 bases in the middle. The CDR3, as DNA: TGCAGTGCTCACCAGCGGGCCGAGCAGTACTTC. It encodes CSAHQRAEQYF.

The chain couples TRBV15 to TRBJ1-4, with D perhaps matching TRBD1 (5 bases). Trimming took 5 bases from V and 7 from J, leaving 17 bases between them. Germline CDR1 is LNHNV and CDR2 is YYDKDF (reference sequence). The CDR3 length is 15 residues. CDR3 in DNA: TGTGCCACCAGCGGCGGTCAGGGATTTTTTGAAAAACTGTTTTTT. Translating gives CATSGGQGFFEKLFF. Using reference TRBV15 and TRBJ1-4 for the parts outside the CDR3, the full variable domain is DAMVIQNPRYQVTQFGKPVTLSCSQTLNHNVMYWYQQKSSQAPKLLFHYYDKDFNNEADTPDNFQSRRPNTSFCFLDIRSPGLGDTAMYLCATSGGQGFFEKLFFGSGTQLSVL.

This clone was detected only once. The rearrangement uses TRBV5-6 and TRBJ1-5; D may be TRBD1 (5 bases). Germline CDR1 SGHDT, CDR2 YYEEEE. Trimming removed 0 bases from V and 0 bases from J, with 13 bases in between. The CDR3 contains 17 residues. CDR3 sequence reads: CASSLGQGIYSNQPQHF. The CDR3, as DNA: TGTGCCAGCAGCTTGGGGCAGGGCATTTATAGCAATCAGCCCCAGCATTTT.

The chain carries TRBV2 and TRBJ2-3; D possibly matches TRBD1 or TRBD2 (6 bases each). The V gene lost 10 bases and the J gene lost 6 bases, with 17 bases spanning the gap. The CDR3 length is 13 residues. Germline V CDR1 and CDR2: SNHLY, FYNNEI. The CDR3, as DNA: TGTGCCAACGTAAACCCGGGGGCGGATACGCAGTATTTT. Its protein is CANVNPGADTQYF.

The V call is TRBV5-1, the J call TRBJ1-2; D remains unclear. V was pared by 3 bases and J by 2 bases, with 11 bases between. The CDR3 runs 14 residues. Germline CDR1 is SGHRS and CDR2 is YFSETQ. CDR3 DNA sequence: TGCGCCAGCAGCTCCATGACACTCAACTATGGCTACACCTTC. Protein sequence: CASSSMTLNYGYTF.

This clone was seen a handful of times. V gene TRBV14 combines with J gene TRBJ2-7, with 8 bases that match TRBD1. V was clipped by 3 bases and J by 3 bases; unmatched bases: 4. The CDR3 spans 14 residues. Germline CDR1 SGHDN, CDR2 FVKESK. The CDR3 nucleotides are TGTGCCAGCAGCCAGGGGACAGGCCACTACGAGCAGTACTTC. Translation gives CASSQGTGHYEQYF.

The V call is TRBV4-3, the J call TRBJ2-1, with unresolved D. V lost 0 bases, J lost 12 bases, and 24 bases lay in between. Germline values: CDR1 LGHNA, CDR2 YSLEER. CDR3 length: 17 residues. In DNA, the CDR3 is TGCGCCAGCAGCCAAGATCTTGGGCGCCAAATTCTCAATAGGCAGTTCTTC. Its protein product is CASSQDLGRQILNRQFF.

Only a few counts were recorded for this clone. This CDR3 reads CASSLIGNSYEQYF. CDR3 bases: TGTGCCAGCTCACTTATCGGTAACTCCTACGAGCAGTACTTC. The gene calls are TRBV18 and TRBJ2-7, with unresolved D. The CDR3 has 14 amino acids. V shed 4 bases and J shed 0 bases, with 10 bases lying between them. Per the germline V gene, CDR1 is KGHSH and CDR2 is LQKENI.

The chain joins TRBV7-9 to TRBJ2-7; D unclear. The CDR3 length is 12 residues. V lost 5 bases and J 9 bases, leaving 14 bases between the germline ends. Germline CDR1 and CDR2: SEHNR and FQNEAQ (reference sequence). The CDR3 is CASSLVGGMQYF. The CDR3 DNA reads TGTGCCAGCAGCCTAGTAGGTGGAATGCAGTACTTC.

The J gene is TRBJ2-4, the V gene TRBV28; 7 bases match TRBD1. The CDR3 sequence is 12 residues long. Germline loops: CDR1 MDHEN, CDR2 SYDVKM. The trim removed 8 bases at V and 9 bases at J, leaving 7 bases unmatched. In DNA, the CDR3 is TGTGCCAGCCGTACAGGGGCCACCATTCAGTACTTC. Its translation is CASRTGATIQYF.

This chain joins TRBV15 and TRBJ1-1; a weak D match, TRBD1 (5 bases). V was trimmed by 6 bases and J by 4 bases, leaving 21 bases between them. This CDR3 spans 16 amino acids. Per germline, CDR1 LNHNV and CDR2 YYDKDF (reference sequence). The CDR3 protein is CATRQPGLGRGTEAFF. CDR3 nucleotide sequence: TGTGCCACCAGACAGCCCGGATTGGGACGTGGCACTGAAGCTTTCTTT.

The sample holds one count of this clone. The chain uses TRBV6-5 and TRBJ2-7, with D unclear. The CDR3 contains 13 residues. Trimming removed 6 bases from V and 7 bases from J, with 16 bases in between. CDR1 and CDR2 (germline): MNHEY, SVGAGI. The DNA of the CDR3 is TGTGCCAGCAGCCCTCCAGGTGCGTGGGAGCAGTACTTC. This gives the protein CASSPPGAWEQYF.

This CDR3 is CASRPQGYTEAFF. The CDR3 DNA sequence: TGTGCCAGCAGGCCTCAGGGCTACACTGAAGCTTTCTTT. V usage is TRBV6-5 and J usage is TRBJ1-1; D perhaps matches TRBD1 (5 bases). Germline-derived CDR1 and CDR2 are MNHEY and SVGAGI. V dropped 6 bases and J dropped 3 bases, with 11 bases sitting between them. The CDR3 totals 13 residues.

This chain links TRBV5-6 with TRBJ2-7; D remains unclear. CDR3 length: 11 amino acids. V lost 4 bases and J lost 3, with 5 bases in between. Per germline, CDR1 SGHDT and CDR2 YYEEEE. The CDR3 region has the DNA TGTGCCAGCAGCGTGGACTACGAGCAGTACTTC. This sequence encodes CASSVDYEQYF.

This clone has only one observation. This chain uses TRBV5-4 with TRBJ2-1, with D unclear. V was cut by 2 bases and J by 1 base, with 13 bases left in between. CDR3 size: 16 residues. Per germline, CDR1 SGHNT and CDR2 YYREEE (reference sequence). CDR3 sequence reads: CASSFDPDPSYNEQFF. The CDR3 DNA follows: TGTGCCAGCAGCTTTGATCCGGACCCTTCCTACAATGAGCAGTTCTTC. Filled out from reference TRBV5-4 and TRBJ2-1, the complete variable domain reads ETGVTQSPTHLIKTRGQQVTLRCSSQSGHNTVSWYQQALGQGPQFIFQYYREEENGRGNFPPRFSGLQFPNYSSELNVNALELDDSALYLCASSFDPDPSYNEQFFGPGTRLTVL.

This chain links TRBV21-1 with TRBJ2-7; the table's D call TRBD1 went unverified against the DNA. TRBV21-1 is tagged as a pseudogene. The CDR3 loop spans 12 amino acids. In nucleotides, the CDR3 is TGTGCCAGCAGCAAACAAAACTACGAGCAGTACTTC. Translating gives CASSKQNYEQYF.

This chain joins TRBV28 and TRBJ2-1; 10 nucleotides agree with TRBD2. The J segment lost 3 bases and the V segment lost 2 bases, leaving 4 bases of the junction unmatched. Germline CDR1 and CDR2: MDHEN and SYDVKM. CDR3 length: 16 amino acids. The CDR3 region is CASSLGAGGNYNEQFF. CDR3 bases: TGTGCCAGCAGTTTAGGAGCGGGAGGGAACTACAATGAGCAGTTCTTC.

The J gene is TRBJ2-6, the V gene TRBV7-7; D is uncertain. Germline CDR1 reads SSHAT; CDR2 reads FNYEAQ (reference sequence). Trimming took 4 bases from V and 0 from J, leaving 4 bases between them. The CDR3 extends over 14 amino acids. The CDR3 sequence is CASSSSSGANVLTF. In nucleotides, the CDR3 is TGTGCCAGCAGCTCTAGCTCTGGGGCCAACGTCCTGACTTTC.